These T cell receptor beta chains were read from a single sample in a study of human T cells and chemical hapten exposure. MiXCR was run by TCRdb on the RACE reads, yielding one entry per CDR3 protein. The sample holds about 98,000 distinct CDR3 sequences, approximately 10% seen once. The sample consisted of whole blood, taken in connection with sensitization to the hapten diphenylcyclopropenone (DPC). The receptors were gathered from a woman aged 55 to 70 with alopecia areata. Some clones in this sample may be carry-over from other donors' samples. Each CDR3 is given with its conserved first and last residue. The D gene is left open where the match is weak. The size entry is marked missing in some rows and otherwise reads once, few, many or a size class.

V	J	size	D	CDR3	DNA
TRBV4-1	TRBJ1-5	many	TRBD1	CASSPYTGANQPQHF	TGCGCCAGCAGCCCCTATACAGGGGCCAATCAGCCCCAGCATTTT
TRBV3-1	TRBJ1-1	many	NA	CASSLDNTEVFF	TGTGCCAGCAGCCTAGACAACACTGAAGTTTTCTTT
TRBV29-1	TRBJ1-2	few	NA	CSVDIGYTF	TGCAGCGTAGACATTGGCTACACCTTC
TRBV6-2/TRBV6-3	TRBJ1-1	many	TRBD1	CASSRRQGVTEAFF	TGTGCCAGCAGTCGAAGACAGGGTGTCACTGAAGCTTTCTTT
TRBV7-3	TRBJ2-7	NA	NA	CASSLILAGSYEQYF	TGTGCCAGCAGCTTAATCTTGGCAGGATCCTACGAGCAGTACTTC
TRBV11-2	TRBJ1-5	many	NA	CASSFAGLHQPQHF	TGTGCCAGCAGCTTTGCAGGGCTCCATCAGCCCCAGCATTTT
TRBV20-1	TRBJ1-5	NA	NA	CSARDVWGVGQPQHF	TGCAGTGCTAGAGATGTTTGGGGTGTTGGGCAGCCCCAGCATTTT
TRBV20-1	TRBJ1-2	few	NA	CSARDPGSGGYGYTF	TGCAGTGCTAGAGACCCCGGCTCCGGGGGCTATGGCTACACCTTC
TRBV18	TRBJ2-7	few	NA	CASSYLRSGGTYEQYF	TGTGCCAGCTCGTACCTCCGCTCGGGGGGCACCTACGAGCAGTACTTC
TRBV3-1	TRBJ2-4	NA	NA	CASSRWDLAKNIQYF	TGTGCCAGCAGCCGCTGGGACTTAGCCAAAAACATTCAGTACTTC
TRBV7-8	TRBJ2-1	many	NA	CASSFAISLPGYNEQFF	TGTGCCAGCAGCTTCGCGATTAGCCTACCAGGATACAATGAGCAGTTCTTC
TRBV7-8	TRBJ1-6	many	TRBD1	CASSSETGSRSPLHF	TGTGCCAGCAGCTCCGAGACAGGGAGTCGTTCACCCCTCCACTTT
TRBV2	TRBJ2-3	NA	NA	CARTTDMQYF	TGTGCCAGGACCACAGATATGCAGTATTTT
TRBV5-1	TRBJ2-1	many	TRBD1	CASSTGTGIHNEQFF	TGCGCCAGCAGCACCGGGACAGGGATCCACAATGAGCAGTTCTTC
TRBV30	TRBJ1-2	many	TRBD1	CAWSVSTQGGYTF	TGTGCCTGGAGTGTATCGACACAGGGGGGCTACACCTTC
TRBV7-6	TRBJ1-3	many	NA	CASSLAPISGNTIYF	TGTGCCAGCAGCTTAGCCCCGATCTCTGGAAACACCATATATTTT
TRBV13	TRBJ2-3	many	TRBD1	CASSAGTGGDTQYF	TGTGCCAGCAGCGCCGGGACAGGGGGAGATACGCAGTATTTT
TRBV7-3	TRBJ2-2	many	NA	CASSLMGESGELFF	TGTGCCAGCAGCTTAATGGGGGAATCCGGGGAGCTGTTTTTT
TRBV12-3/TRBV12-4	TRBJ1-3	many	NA	CASSLIGNTIYF	TGTGCCAGCAGTTTAATCGGAAACACCATATATTTT
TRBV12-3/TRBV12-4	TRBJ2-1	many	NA	CASSDVLGNNEQFF	TGTGCCAGCAGTGATGTACTGGGTAACAATGAGCAGTTCTTC
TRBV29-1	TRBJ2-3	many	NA	CSVEDRYGGAVSDTQYF	TGCAGCGTTGAAGATCGGTACGGGGGCGCCGTATCAGATACGCAGTATTTT
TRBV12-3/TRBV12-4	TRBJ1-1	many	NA	CASRLERGAFF	TGTGCCAGCAGGTTAGAACGGGGGGCTTTCTTT
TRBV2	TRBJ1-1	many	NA	CASSSQENTEAFF	TGTGCCAGCAGTTCACAAGAGAACACTGAAGCTTTCTTT
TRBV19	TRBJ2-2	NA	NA	CASSKTNTGELFF	TGTGCCAGTAGTAAGACTAACACCGGGGAGCTGTTTTTT
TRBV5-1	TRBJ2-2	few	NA	CASSVSVGARELFF	TGCGCCAGCAGCGTTTCCGTGGGGGCCCGGGAGCTGTTTTTT
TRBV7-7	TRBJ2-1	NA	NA	CASSTQVDNEQFF	TGTGCTAGCAGCACCCAGGTCGACAATGAGCAGTTCTTC
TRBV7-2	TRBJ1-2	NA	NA	CASSLAVGQRNYGYTF	TGTGCCAGCAGCCTCGCTGTCGGACAGCGTAACTATGGCTACACCTTC
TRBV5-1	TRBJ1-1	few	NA	CASSVQGGNTEAFF	TGCGCCAGCAGTGTTCAGGGAGGGAACACTGAAGCTTTCTTT
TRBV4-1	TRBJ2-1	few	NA	CASSQDRTASYNEQFF	TGCGCCAGCAGCCAAGACCGGACAGCCTCCTACAATGAGCAGTTCTTC
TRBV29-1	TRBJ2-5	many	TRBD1	CSVDGTGSETQYF	TGCAGCGTTGATGGGACAGGTTCGGAGACCCAGTACTTC
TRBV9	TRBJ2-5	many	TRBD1	CASSVGQGVLETQYF	TGTGCCAGCAGCGTTGGACAGGGGGTTTTAGAGACCCAGTACTTC
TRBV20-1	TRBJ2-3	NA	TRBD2	CSASGTSSGTDTQYF	TGCAGTGCTAGCGGGACTAGCAGCGGGACAGATACGCAGTATTTT
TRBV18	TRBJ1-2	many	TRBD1	CASSPPIFIPPGQDLSGYTF	TGTGCCAGCTCACCACCTATATTCATCCCGCCGGGACAGGACCTATCTGGCTACACCTTC
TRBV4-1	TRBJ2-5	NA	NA	CASSQASPGREETQYF	TGCGCCAGCAGCCAAGCGTCCCCCGGAAGGGAAGAGACCCAGTACTTC
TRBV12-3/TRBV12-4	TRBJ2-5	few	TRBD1	CASSLAQGAGETQYF	TGTGCCAGCAGTTTGGCCCAGGGGGCCGGAGAGACCCAGTACTTC
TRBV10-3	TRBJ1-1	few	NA	CAISGGLMNTEAFF	TGTGCCATCAGTGGAGGGCTTATGAACACTGAAGCTTTCTTT
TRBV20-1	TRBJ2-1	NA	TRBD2	CSARGGGWIDEQFF	TGCAGTGCTAGAGGGGGGGGTTGGATCGATGAGCAGTTCTTC
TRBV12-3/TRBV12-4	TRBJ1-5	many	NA	CASSLRVGDVQPQHF	TGTGCCAGCAGTTTAAGGGTAGGGGATGTTCAGCCCCAGCATTTT
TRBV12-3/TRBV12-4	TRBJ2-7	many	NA	CASRPGGSSYEQYF	TGTGCCAGCAGGCCAGGGGGGTCCTCCTACGAGCAGTACTTC
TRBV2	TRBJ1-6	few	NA	CASSEGLPRDFNSPLHF	TGTGCCAGCAGTGAAGGGCTCCCCCGGGACTTTAATTCACCCCTCCACTTT
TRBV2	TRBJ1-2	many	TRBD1	CARRGGAEGYTF	TGTGCCAGAAGAGGGGGCGCGGAGGGCTACACCTTC
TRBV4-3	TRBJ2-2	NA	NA	CASSQDRLHTGELFF	TGCGCCAGCAGCCAAGACCGCCTCCACACCGGGGAGCTGTTTTTT
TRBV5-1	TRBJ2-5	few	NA	CASRTSLETQYF	TGCGCCAGCAGAACCAGTTTGGAGACCCAGTACTTC
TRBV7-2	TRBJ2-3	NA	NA	CASSLGLSDTQYF	TGTGCCAGCAGCTTAGGTCTATCAGATACGCAGTATTTT
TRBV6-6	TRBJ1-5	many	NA	CASALDSHNQPQHF	TGTGCCAGCGCGCTAGACAGCCACAATCAGCCCCAGCATTTT
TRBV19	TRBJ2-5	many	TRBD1	CARLQGPARKTQYF	TGTGCCAGATTACAGGGGCCCGCCAGGAAGACCCAGTACTTC
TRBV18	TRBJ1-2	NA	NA	CASSRDPYGYTF	TGTGCCAGCTCACGGGATCCCTATGGCTACACCTTC
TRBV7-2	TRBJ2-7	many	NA	CASSLGKFYEQYF	TGTGCCAGCAGCCTAGGGAAATTCTACGAGCAGTACTTC
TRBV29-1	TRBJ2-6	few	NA	CSVDPGAGANVLTF	TGCAGCGTTGATCCGGGGGCCGGGGCCAACGTCCTGACTTTC
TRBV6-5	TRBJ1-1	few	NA	CASSYAGNLMNTEAFF	TGTGCCAGCAGTTACGCGGGAAATCTCATGAACACTGAAGCTTTCTTT
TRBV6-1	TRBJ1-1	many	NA	CASSETLNTEAFF	TGTGCCAGCAGTGAAACGTTGAACACTGAAGCTTTCTTT